These 25 T cell receptor beta chains share one sample of origin, sequenced in a study of T cells expressing NK-cell markers. Following a re-call of the 5' RACE reads, TCRdb has one entry per CDR3 protein and lacks DNA. This sample's clone table lists about 390,000 distinct CDR3 sequences. The material sequenced was blood T cells: a sorted CD56 or NKG2C T cell subset, CD4+ or CD8+ T cells, or bulk PBMC T cells (not recorded which). The receptors come from a woman aged 50 to 60 in good health.

The CDR3 region is CASRRARVLEETQYF. The chain carries TRBV6-5 and TRBJ2-5; the D gene TCRdb calls, TRBD2, cannot be checked with no DNA. The CDR3 sequence is 15 residues long. Per the germline V gene, CDR1 is MNHEY and CDR2 is SVGAGI.

V is TRBV11-2 and J is TRBJ1-1. The germline gives CDR1 SGHAT, CDR2 FQNNGV. The CDR3 length is 15 residues. The CDR3: CASSLVASGELEAFF.

The rearrangement uses TRBV12-3 or TRBV12-4 and TRBJ2-2; TCRdb's D call, TRBD1, is unchecked because there is no DNA. CDR3 size: 13 residues. CDR3 amino acids: CASSLRGSGELFF.

The chain has TRBV13 and TRBJ1-6. CDR1 PRHDT and CDR2 FYEKMQ come from the germline V gene (reference sequence). The CDR3 extends over 12 amino acids. This chain's CDR3 is CASSLRNSPLHF.

The chain is built from TRBV18 and TRBJ2-1; the D call from TCRdb, TRBD1, cannot be confirmed without DNA. Germline lookup yields CDR1 KGHSH and CDR2 LQKENI. This CDR3 has 14 residues. CDR3 protein: CASSRGQRYNEQFF.

The J gene is TRBJ1-1, the V gene TRBV11-3. The CDR3 runs 13 residues. CDR1 SGHNT and CDR2 YENEEA come from the germline V gene. CDR3 in amino acids: CASSREAGTEAFF.

This chain joins TRBV2 and TRBJ2-3; TCRdb's D call, TRBD2, is unchecked because there is no DNA. This CDR3 comprises 15 residues. Germline V lookup: CDR1 SNHLY, CDR2 FYNNEI. The CDR3 reads CATRYREGVTDTQYF.

This chain links TRBV12-3 or TRBV12-4 with TRBJ2-1; the TCRdb call, TRBD1, lacks DNA for checking. The CDR3 is 21 residues long. The CDR3 spells CASRFRIPDRVELLSGNEQFF.

The rearrangement links TRBV3-1 to TRBJ2-5; with no DNA, the TCRdb D assignment of TRBD1 cannot be verified. CDR3 size: 14 residues. The germline V gene has CDR1 LGHDT and CDR2 YNNKEL (reference sequence). CDR3 loop: CASSQDRGTGTQYF.

The chain links TRBV6-5 to TRBJ1-1; TCRdb gives TRBD1 as the D gene, but with no DNA this cannot be confirmed. The germline V gene encodes CDR1 MNHEY and CDR2 SVGAGI. This CDR3 contains 13 residues. CDR3 loop: CASRKGGNTEAFF.

The chain joins TRBV6-2 or TRBV6-3 to TRBJ2-5. CDR3 length equals 15 residues. Germline V lookup: CDR1 MNHEY, CDR2 SVGEGT. The CDR3 region is CASSYRITGMETQYF.

The V and J genes are TRBV29-1 and TRBJ2-2; TCRdb gives TRBD1 as the D gene, but with no DNA this cannot be confirmed. The CDR3 runs 14 residues. The germline V gene encodes CDR1 SQVTM and CDR2 ANQGSEA. The chain's CDR3 is CSAANRGGNGELFF.

The chain employs TRBV5-1 and TRBJ2-5; checking the TCRdb D call of TRBD2 is not possible without DNA. This CDR3 comprises 15 residues. Germline V gene data show CDR1 as SGHRS and CDR2 as YFSETQ. CDR3: CASSLGLAGQETQYF.

The chain carries TRBV3-1 and TRBJ1-5; TCRdb indicates TRBD1, and absent DNA this call remains unverified. Germline V CDR1 and CDR2: LGHDT, YNNKEL (reference sequence). The CDR3 spans 14 residues. CDR3 in amino acids: CASSQRGVNQPQHF.

J is TRBJ2-3 and V is TRBV4-1; TCRdb outputs TRBD1, but without DNA this stays unchecked. CDR1 and CDR2 (germline): MGHRA, YSYEKL. This CDR3 contains 15 residues. The CDR3 loop reads CASRQGQEATDTQYF.

This chain uses TRBV9 with TRBJ2-7; the TCRdb D gene call, TRBD1, has no DNA to confirm it. CDR1 is SGDLS and CDR2 is YYNGEE in the germline V gene. CDR3 length: 15 amino acids. Here the CDR3 reads CASSVRAGVSYEQYF.

V usage is TRBV5-1 and J usage is TRBJ2-5; as DNA is missing, the TRBD1 call by TCRdb cannot be tested. Germline V gives CDR1 SGHRS, CDR2 YFSETQ. The CDR3 totals 18 residues. The CDR3 is CASSLMGTTGGGQETQYF.

The V and J genes are TRBV24-1 and TRBJ2-1. CDR1 KGHDR and CDR2 SFDVKD come from the germline V gene. CDR3 size: 12 residues. The CDR3 spells CATSGLISEQFF.

The rearrangement joins TRBV2 to TRBJ2-1; there is no DNA to check the TCRdb D call of TRBD1. Looked up from germline, CDR1 is SNHLY and CDR2 is FYNNEI. The CDR3 has 14 amino acids. The CDR3 sequence is CASKDRGIYNEQFF.

The chain carries TRBV3-1 and TRBJ2-1; TCRdb lists TRBD2, though no DNA is available to test this call. CDR1 and CDR2 from the germline V gene are LGHDT and YNNKEL (reference sequence). The CDR3 consists of 16 residues. The CDR3 loop is CASSQGREGRYNEQFF.

The V gene is TRBV7-7, the J gene TRBJ2-1; the TRBD2 assignment by TCRdb is unverifiable without DNA. Germline assignment: CDR1 SSHAT and CDR2 FNYEAQ (reference sequence). The CDR3 consists of 17 residues. The CDR3 spells CASSLGFALAGGNEQFF.

The V and J genes are TRBV7-9 and TRBJ1-1. This CDR3 has 15 residues. Germline V CDR1 and CDR2: SEHNR, FQNEAQ (reference sequence). CDR3 region: CASSQPGLPNTEAFF.

This chain connects TRBV6-5 to TRBJ2-5. CDR3 size: 13 residues. Looked up from germline, CDR1 is MNHEY and CDR2 is SVGAGI. This chain's CDR3 is CASSYHRSETQYF.

The rearrangement joins TRBV12-3 or TRBV12-4 to TRBJ1-5; checking the TCRdb D call of TRBD1 is not possible without DNA. The CDR3 covers 15 residues. The CDR3 loop reads CASSLGAQGIQPQHF.

The gene calls are TRBV5-5 and TRBJ1-1. Germline V gene sequence: CDR1 SGHKS, CDR2 YYEKEE (reference sequence). The CDR3 is made up of 14 amino acids. The CDR3: CASSPGRPPDEAFF.